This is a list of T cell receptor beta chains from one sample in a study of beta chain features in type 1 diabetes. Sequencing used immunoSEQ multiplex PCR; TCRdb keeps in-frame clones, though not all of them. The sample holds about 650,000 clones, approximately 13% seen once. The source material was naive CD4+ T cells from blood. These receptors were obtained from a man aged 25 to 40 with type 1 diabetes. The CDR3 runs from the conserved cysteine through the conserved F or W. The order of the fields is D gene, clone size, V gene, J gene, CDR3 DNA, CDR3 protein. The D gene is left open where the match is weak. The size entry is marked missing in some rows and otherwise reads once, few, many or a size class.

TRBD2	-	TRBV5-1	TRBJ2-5	TGCGCCAGCAGCTTGTCGTCTAGCGGCCAAGAGACCCAGTACTTC	CASSLSSSGQETQYF
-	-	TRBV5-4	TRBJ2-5	TGTGCCAGCAGCTACAGGGGAGGCGAAGAGACCCAGTACTTC	CASSYRGGEETQYF
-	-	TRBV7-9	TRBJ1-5	TGTGCCAGCAGCTCGGGGGGCAATCAGCCCCAGCATTTT	CASSSGGNQPQHF
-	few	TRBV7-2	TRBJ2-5	TGTGCCAGCAGCCCGGCCGGGAGCCAAGAGACCCAGTACTTC	CASSPAGSQETQYF
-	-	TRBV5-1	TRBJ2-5	TGCGCCAGCAGCTTCCAACCGGGGGGCCGGGAGACCCAGTACTTC	CASSFQPGGRETQYF
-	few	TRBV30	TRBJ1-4	TGTGCCTGGAGTGTACTCGAGCATCCGGGTGAAAAACTGTTTTTT	CAWSVLEHPGEKLFF
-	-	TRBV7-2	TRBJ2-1	TGTGCCAGCAGCTCCCGGGGAACCCCTATTTCCTACAATGAGCAGTTCTTC	CASSSRGTPISYNEQFF
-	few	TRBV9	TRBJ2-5	TGTGCCAGCAGTCGGACATTTGCGGGGACCCAGTACTTC	CASSRTFAGTQYF
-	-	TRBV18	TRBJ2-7	TGTGCCAGCTCACTTTGGACTCTTAGCGAGCAGTACTTC	CASSLWTLSEQYF
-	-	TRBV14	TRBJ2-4	TGTGCCAGCAGCCAAGATCCTCGGGGGACATGGTACTTC	CASSQDPRGTWYF
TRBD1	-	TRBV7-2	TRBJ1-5	TGTGCCAGCAGTCAGGGGGAATGGAGCAATCAGCCCCAGCATTTT	CASSQGEWSNQPQHF
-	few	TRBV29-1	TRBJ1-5	TGCAGCGTTGAAGATTTCCCAGGACAGCCCCAGCATTTT	CSVEDFPGQPQHF
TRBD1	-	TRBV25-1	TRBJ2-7	TGTGCCAGCCAGAGGGGGCGCGGGTACGAGCAGTACTTC	CASQRGRGYEQYF
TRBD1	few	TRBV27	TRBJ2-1	TGTGCCAGCAGTAGGACAGGGCGGTGGAATGAGCAGTTCTTC	CASSRTGRWNEQFF
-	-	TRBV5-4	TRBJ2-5	TGTGCCAGCAGACCGCCAGGGGCAGTTGAAGAGACCCAGTACTTC	CASRPPGAVEETQYF
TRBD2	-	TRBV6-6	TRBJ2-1	TGTGCCAGCAGTTTGAGCGGGGGTGATTACAATGAGCAGTTCTTC	CASSLSGGDYNEQFF
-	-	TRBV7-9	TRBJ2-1	TGTGCCAGCAGCTTCGACAGAAACAATGAGCAGTTCTTC	CASSFDRNNEQFF
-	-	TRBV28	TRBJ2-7	TGTGCCAGCAGCCAAGCGAGGGACAAAGCCTACGAGCAGTACTTC	CASSQARDKAYEQYF
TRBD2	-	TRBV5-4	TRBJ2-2	TGTGCCAGCAGCTTGAAGCGGGGGGCCTCCACCGGGGAGCTGTTTTTT	CASSLKRGASTGELFF